The T cell receptor (beta chain) described here comes from a study of blood T cell repertoires in COVID-19. The overall study: Collection of acute and convalescent COVID-19 samples took place in the United States, Italy and Spain. The cDNA or gDNA used as material had been derived from T cells, B-cell-depleted T cells, or PBMCs.

Produced via immunoSEQ multiplex PCR; TCRdb's table is partial and in-frame only. The sample lists more than 250,000 clones, approximately 88% occurring once. The TCR comes from a middle-aged woman with acute COVID-19. The material sequenced was PBMCs or T cells enriched from blood (not recorded which).

CDR3 sequence reads: CATNSVGGDEQYF. DNA of the CDR3: TGTGCCACCAATTCGGTAGGAGGAGACGAGCAGTACTTC. The rearrangement uses TRBV15 and TRBJ2-7; D may be TRBD2 (5 bases). V was cut by 7 bases and J by 5 bases, with 15 bases left in between. The CDR3 loop spans 13 amino acids. Looked up from germline, CDR1 is LNHNV and CDR2 is YYDKDF (reference sequence).